This T cell receptor (beta chain) came from a study of blood T cell repertoires in COVID-19. Study information: Sites in the United States, Italy and Spain provided acute and convalescent COVID-19 samples. The cDNA or gDNA used as material had been derived from T cells, B-cell-depleted T cells, or PBMCs.

How the authors handled the data: Nucleated cell counts were estimated from reference gene primer amplification. Profiling relied on immunoSEQ multiplex PCR, and the TCRdb table lists in-frame clones only, not all of them. That table furnishes V, J and clone size, whereas the DNA furnished D and trimming. The sample lists 100,000 to 120,000 clones; more than 75% were seen once. This clonotype was obtained from a woman in her thirties or forties with acute or convalescent COVID-19. Material for sequencing was peripheral blood.

The CDR3 nucleotides are TGTGCCAGCAGTGCACGGGGGACAGCATCCTACGAGCAGTACTTC. Translating gives CASSARGTASYEQYF. This sequence joins TRBV2 and TRBJ2-7; a weak D match, TRBD1 (7 bases). This CDR3 has 15 amino acids. CDR1 and CDR2 from the germline V gene are SNHLY and FYNNEI. Trimming cost V 4 bases and J 1 base, with 14 bases left between them.